This T cell receptor beta chain emerged from a study of blood T cell repertoires in COVID-19. Turning to the study itself: Sites in the United States, Italy and Spain provided acute and convalescent COVID-19 samples.

This table comes from immunoSEQ multiplex PCR, and its TCRdb copy is limited to in-frame clones, with some not included. The top ten hold approximately 6.5% of the sample, which has under 150,000 clones, under 90% seen once. The CDR3 spans 13 residues. CDR1 MNHEY and CDR2 SMNVEV come from the germline V gene (reference sequence). V gave up 3 bases and J gave up 5 bases, with 10 bases separating them. Sample: peripheral blood. This receptor was identified in a human donor in a cohort sampled during active COVID-19. This chain connects TRBV27 to TRBJ1-1; a weak D match, TRBD1 (6 bases). CDR3 bases: TGTGCCAGCAGTTTTTACAGGGATACTGAAGCTTTCTTT. Amino acid sequence: CASSFYRDTEAFF.